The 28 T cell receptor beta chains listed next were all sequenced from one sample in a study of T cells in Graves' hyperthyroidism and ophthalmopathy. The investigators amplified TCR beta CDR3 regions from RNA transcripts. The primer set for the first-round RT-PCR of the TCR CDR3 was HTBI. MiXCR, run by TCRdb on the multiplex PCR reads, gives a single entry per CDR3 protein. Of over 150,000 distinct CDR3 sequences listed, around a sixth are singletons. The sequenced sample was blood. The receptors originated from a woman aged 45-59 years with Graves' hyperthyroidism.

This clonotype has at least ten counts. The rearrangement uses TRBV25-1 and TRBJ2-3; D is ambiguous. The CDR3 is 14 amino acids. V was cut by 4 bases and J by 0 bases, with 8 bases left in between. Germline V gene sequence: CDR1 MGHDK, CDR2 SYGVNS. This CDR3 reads CASSAQSSTDTQYF. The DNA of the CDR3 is TGTGCCAGCAGTGCACAGTCTAGCACAGATACGCAGTATTTT. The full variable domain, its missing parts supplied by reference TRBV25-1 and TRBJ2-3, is EADIYQTPRYLVIGTGKKITLECSQTMGHDKMYWYQQDPGMELHLIHYSYGVNSTEKGDLSSESTVSRIRTEHFPLTLESARPSHTSQYLCASSAQSSTDTQYFGPGTRLTVL.

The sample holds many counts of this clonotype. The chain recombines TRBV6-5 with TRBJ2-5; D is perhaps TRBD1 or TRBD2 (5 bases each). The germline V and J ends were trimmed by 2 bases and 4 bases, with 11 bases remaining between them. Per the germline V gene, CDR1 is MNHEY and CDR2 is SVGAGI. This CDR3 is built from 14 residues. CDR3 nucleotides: TGTGCCAGCAGTTACGGGGGTAGCAGAGAGACCCAGTACTTC. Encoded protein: CASSYGGSRETQYF.

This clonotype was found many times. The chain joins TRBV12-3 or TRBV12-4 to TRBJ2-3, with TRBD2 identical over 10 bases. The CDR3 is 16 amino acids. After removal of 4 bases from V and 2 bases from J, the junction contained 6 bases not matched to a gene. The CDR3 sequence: CASSSNSGRLTDTQYF. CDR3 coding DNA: TGTGCCAGCAGTTCCAATAGCGGGAGGCTCACAGATACGCAGTATTTT.

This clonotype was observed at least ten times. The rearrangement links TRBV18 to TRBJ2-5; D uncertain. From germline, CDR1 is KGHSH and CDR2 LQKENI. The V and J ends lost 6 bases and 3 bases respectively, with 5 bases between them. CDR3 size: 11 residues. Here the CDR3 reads CASSAEETQYF. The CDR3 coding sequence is TGTGCCAGCTCCGCCGAAGAGACCCAGTACTTC.

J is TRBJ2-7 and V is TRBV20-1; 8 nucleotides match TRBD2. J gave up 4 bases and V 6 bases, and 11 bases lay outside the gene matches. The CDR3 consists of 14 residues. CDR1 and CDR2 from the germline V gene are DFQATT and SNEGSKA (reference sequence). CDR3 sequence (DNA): TGCAGTGCAAGAACGGGACTAGGGACATACGAGCAGTACTTC. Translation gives CSARTGLGTYEQYF.

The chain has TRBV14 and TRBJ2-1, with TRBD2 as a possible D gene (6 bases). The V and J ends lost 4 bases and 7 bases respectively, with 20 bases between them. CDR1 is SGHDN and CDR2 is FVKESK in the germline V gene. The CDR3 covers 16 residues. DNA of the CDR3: TGTGCCAGCAGCCCCGGGTTAGCGGCTTATCGGAATGAGCAGTTCTTC. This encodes CASSPGLAAYRNEQFF.

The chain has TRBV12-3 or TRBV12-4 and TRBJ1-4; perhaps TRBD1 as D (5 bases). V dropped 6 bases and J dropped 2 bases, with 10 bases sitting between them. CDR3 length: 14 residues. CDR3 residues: CASRRRGTNEKLFF. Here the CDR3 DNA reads TGTGCCAGCAGAAGACGGGGGACTAATGAAAAACTGTTTTTT.

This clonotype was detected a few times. The DNA for the CDR3 is TGTGCCAGCAGCTCACCCCTCGCCGCTGGCTACACCTTC. This sequence encodes CASSSPLAAGYTF. This chain links TRBV7-9 with TRBJ1-2; no clear D gene. The CDR3 consists of 13 residues. The germline gives CDR1 SEHNR, CDR2 FQNEAQ (reference sequence). V gave up 4 bases and J gave up 7 bases, with 13 bases separating them.

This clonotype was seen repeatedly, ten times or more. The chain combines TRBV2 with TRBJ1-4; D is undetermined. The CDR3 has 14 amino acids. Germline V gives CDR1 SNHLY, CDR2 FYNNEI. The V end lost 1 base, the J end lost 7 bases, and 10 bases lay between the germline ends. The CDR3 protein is CASSEGRGGEKLFF. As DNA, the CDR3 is TGTGCCAGCAGTGAAGGACGTGGAGGTGAAAAACTGTTTTTT.

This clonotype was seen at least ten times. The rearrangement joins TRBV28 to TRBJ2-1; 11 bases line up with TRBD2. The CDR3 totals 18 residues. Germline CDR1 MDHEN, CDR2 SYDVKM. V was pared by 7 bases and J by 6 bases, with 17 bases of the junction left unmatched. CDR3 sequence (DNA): TGTGCCAGCACCCCTTGGGGGGTAGCGGGAGGGCGTGGCAATGAGCAGTTCTTC. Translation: CASTPWGVAGGRGNEQFF.

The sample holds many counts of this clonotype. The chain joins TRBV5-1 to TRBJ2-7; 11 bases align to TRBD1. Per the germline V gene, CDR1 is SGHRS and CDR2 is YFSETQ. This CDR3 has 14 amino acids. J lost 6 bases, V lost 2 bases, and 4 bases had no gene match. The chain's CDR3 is CASSLPGQGVEQYF. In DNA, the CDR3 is TGCGCCAGCAGCTTACCGGGACAGGGGGTCGAGCAGTACTTC.

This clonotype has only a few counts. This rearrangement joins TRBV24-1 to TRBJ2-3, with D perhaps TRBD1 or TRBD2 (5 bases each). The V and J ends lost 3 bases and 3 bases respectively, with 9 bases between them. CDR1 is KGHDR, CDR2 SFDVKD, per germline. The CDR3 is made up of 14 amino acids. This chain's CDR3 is CATSDQGRTDTQYF. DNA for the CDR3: TGTGCCACCAGTGATCAGGGACGTACAGATACGCAGTATTTT.

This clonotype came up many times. In DNA form, the CDR3 reads TGTGCCACCAGTGATCACTTGACTAGCGGGAGGGCGAAGCGCAATGAGCAGTTCTTC. Protein: CATSDHLTSGRAKRNEQFF. The rearrangement links TRBV24-1 to TRBJ2-1; 14 nucleotides agree with TRBD2. The V gene's germline CDR1 is KGHDR and CDR2 SFDVKD. This CDR3 spans 19 amino acids. Unmatched junction bases numbered 12, after V lost 3 bases and J lost 6 bases.

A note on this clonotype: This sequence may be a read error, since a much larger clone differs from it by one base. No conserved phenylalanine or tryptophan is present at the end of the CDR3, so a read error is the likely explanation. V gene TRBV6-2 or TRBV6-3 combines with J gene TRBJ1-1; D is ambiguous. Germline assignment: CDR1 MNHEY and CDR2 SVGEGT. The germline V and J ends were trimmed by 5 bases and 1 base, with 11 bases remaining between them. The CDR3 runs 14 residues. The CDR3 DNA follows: TGTGCCAGCAGTCCACCCTTGGAGAACACTGAAGCTTTCTCT. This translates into CASSPPLENTEAFS.

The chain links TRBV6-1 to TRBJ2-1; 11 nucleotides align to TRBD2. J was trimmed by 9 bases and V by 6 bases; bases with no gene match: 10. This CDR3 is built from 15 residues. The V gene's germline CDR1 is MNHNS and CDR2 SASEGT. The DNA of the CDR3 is TGTGCCAGCAGCCCGGGACTAGCGGAGGTGGGTGAGCAGTTCTTC. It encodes CASSPGLAEVGEQFF.

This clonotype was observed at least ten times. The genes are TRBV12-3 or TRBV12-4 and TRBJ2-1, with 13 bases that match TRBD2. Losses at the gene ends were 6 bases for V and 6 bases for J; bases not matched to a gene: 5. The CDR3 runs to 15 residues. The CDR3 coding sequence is TGTGCCAGCAGCAGAACTAGCGGGAGGGGCAATGAGCAGTTCTTC. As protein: CASSRTSGRGNEQFF.

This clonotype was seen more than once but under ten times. CDR3 DNA sequence: TGTGCCAGTCAGCCCGGACAGGGGGTGGGGAATGAGCAGTTCTTC. Translating it yields CASQPGQGVGNEQFF. The rearrangement links TRBV19 to TRBJ2-1; 10 positions match TRBD1. This CDR3 is built from 15 residues. V lost 8 bases, J lost 7 bases, and 11 bases stayed unmatched. Germline V gives CDR1 LNHDA, CDR2 SQIVND (reference sequence).

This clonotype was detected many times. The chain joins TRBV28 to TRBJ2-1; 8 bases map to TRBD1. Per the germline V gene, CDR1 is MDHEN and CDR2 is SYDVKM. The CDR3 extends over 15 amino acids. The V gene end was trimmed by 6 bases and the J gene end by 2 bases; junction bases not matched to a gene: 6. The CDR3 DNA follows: TGTGCCAGCAGGCCCCGACAGGGGCCCTACAATGAGCAGTTCTTC. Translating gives CASRPRQGPYNEQFF.

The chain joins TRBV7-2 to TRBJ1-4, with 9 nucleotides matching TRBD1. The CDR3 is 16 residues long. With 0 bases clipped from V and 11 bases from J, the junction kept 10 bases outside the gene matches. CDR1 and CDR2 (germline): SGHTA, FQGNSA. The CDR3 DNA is TGTGCCAGCAGCTTAGCGACAGGGGGAGCCCCCGAGAAACTGTTTTTT. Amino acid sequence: CASSLATGGAPEKLFF.

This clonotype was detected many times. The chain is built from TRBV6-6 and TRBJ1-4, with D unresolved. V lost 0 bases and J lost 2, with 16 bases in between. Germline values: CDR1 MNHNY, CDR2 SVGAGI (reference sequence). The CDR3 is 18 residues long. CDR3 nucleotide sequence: TGTGCCAGCAGTTACTCGAGGGCGGGGAAGGGTACTAATGAAAAACTGTTTTTT. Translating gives CASSYSRAGKGTNEKLFF.

The CDR3 region is CASSPGGGFYGYTF. CDR3 nucleotide sequence: TGTGCCAGCAGCCCGGGTGGAGGTTTCTATGGCTACACCTTC. This sequence joins TRBV3-1 and TRBJ1-2; no clear D. The CDR3 runs to 14 residues. With 4 bases removed from V and 4 bases from J, the gap between germline ends came to 13 bases. Germline V lookup: CDR1 LGHDT, CDR2 YNNKEL (reference sequence).

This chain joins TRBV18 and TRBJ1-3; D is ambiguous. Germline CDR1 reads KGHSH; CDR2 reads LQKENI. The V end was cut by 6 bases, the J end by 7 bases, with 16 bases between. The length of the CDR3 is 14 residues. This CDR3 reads CASSAQEGTNTIYF. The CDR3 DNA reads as TGTGCCAGCTCCGCACAAGAGGGTACGAACACCATATATTTT.

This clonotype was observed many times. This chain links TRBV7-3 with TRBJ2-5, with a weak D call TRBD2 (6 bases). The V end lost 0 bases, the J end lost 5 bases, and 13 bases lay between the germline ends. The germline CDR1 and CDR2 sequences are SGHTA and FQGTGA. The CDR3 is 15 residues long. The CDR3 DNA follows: TGTGCCAGCAGCTTAACGGGCGGGGTCGCCGAGACCCAGTACTTC. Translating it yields CASSLTGGVAETQYF.

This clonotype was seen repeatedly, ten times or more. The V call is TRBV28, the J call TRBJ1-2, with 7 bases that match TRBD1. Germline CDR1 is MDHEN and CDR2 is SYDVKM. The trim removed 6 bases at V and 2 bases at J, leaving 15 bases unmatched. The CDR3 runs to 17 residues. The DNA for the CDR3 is TGTGCCAGCAGAGTTTATGGGATACAGGGGCGAAACTATGGCTACACCTTC. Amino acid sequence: CASRVYGIQGRNYGYTF.

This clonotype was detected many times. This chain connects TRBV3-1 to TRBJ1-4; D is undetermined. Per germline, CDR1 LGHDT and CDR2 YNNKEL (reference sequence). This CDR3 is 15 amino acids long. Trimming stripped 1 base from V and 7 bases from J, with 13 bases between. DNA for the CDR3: TGTGCCAGCAGCCAAGGACCCGTCTCGGGTGAAAAACTGTTTTTT. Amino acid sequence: CASSQGPVSGEKLFF. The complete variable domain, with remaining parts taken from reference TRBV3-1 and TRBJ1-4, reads DTAVSQTPKYLVTQMGNDKSIKCEQNLGHDTMYWYKQDSKKFLKIMFSYNNKELIINETVPNRFSPKSPDKAHLNLHINSLELGDSAVYFCASSQGPVSGEKLFFGSGTQLSVL.

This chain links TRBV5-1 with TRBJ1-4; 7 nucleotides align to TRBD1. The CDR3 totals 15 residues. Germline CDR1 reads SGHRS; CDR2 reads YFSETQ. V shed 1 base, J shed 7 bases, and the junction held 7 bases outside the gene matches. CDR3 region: CASSLMTGQGEKLFF. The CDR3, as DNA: TGCGCCAGCAGCTTGATGACAGGGCAAGGTGAAAAACTGTTTTTT.

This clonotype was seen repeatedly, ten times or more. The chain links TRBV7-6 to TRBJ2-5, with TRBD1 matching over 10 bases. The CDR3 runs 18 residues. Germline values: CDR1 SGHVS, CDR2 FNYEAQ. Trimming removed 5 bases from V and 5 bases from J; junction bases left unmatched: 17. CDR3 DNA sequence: TGTGCCAGCAGCCGACCACCGGGACAGGGGCCCGCGCGGGAGACCCAGTACTTC. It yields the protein CASSRPPGQGPARETQYF.

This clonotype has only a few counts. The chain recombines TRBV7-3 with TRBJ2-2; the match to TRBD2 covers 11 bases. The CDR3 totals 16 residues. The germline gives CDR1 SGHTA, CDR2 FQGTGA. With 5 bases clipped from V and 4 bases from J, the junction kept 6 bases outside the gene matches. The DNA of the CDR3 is TGTGCCAGCAGCCCGAATGGACTAGCGGGCACCGGGGAGCTGTTTTTT. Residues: CASSPNGLAGTGELFF. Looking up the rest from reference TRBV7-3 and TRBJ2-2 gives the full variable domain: GAGVSQTPSNKVTEKGKYVELRCDPISGHTALYWYRQSLGQGPEFLIYFQGTGAADDSGLPNDRFFAVRPEGSVSTLKIQRTERGDSAVYLCASSPNGLAGTGELFFGEGSRLTVL.